The rows below give T cell receptor beta chains drawn from one sample of a study of T-cell memory formation after mild COVID-19. A single record per CDR3 protein comes from TCRdb applying MiXCR to the 5' RACE reads. This sample has 250,000 to 350,000 distinct CDR3 sequences; approximately 16% occur once, and the top ten carry about a fifth. Input material: PBMCs or a T cell subset sorted from them (not recorded which). Source of these receptors: a man between 18 and 35 years old who had mild COVID-19 (a few samples of this study predate the infection). Cell type and time point are not known. Both conserved end residues are part of each CDR3. D genes are given only for firm matches. Part of the rows lack a size; the others show once, few, many or a class for expanded clones.

clone_size	v_call	d_call	j_call	cdr3_nt	cdr3_aa
few	TRBV7-3	TRBD1	TRBJ1-2	TGTGCCAGCAGCGCCCCACATGGACAGGGGATCAGTGGCTACACCTTC	CASSAPHGQGISGYTF
few	TRBV28	TRBD1	TRBJ2-3	TGTTCCAGCAGGTCGGACAGGGATGATCCAGATACGCAGTATTTT	CSSRSDRDDPDTQYF
NA	TRBV9	NA	TRBJ1-2	TGTGCCAGCAGCGAGAGGCAGGGCCCTAGCTATGGCTACACCTTC	CASSERQGPSYGYTF
few	TRBV7-2	NA	TRBJ2-5	TGTGCCAGCAGCTTAGAGTTGTCGGGAACCAAGTACTTC	CASSLELSGTKYF
NA	TRBV6-5	NA	TRBJ1-2	TGTGCCAGCAGTTCCTCCACTTGGTATGGCTACACCTTC	CASSSSTWYGYTF
many	TRBV3-1	NA	TRBJ2-3	TGTGCCAGCAGCCAACAAACGGGAAATACGCAGTATTTT	CASSQQTGNTQYF
few	TRBV5-5	TRBD1	TRBJ1-5	TGTGCCAGCAGTTTGAACAGGGGTAGCAATCAGCCCCAGCATTTT	CASSLNRGSNQPQHF
NA	TRBV20-1	NA	TRBJ2-7	TGCAGTGCTAGGGTTCGGGTCAGCTCCTACGAGCAGTACTTC	CSARVRVSSYEQYF
few	TRBV6-5	NA	TRBJ1-2	TGTGCCAGCAGTCCGGGGGCGGACTATGGCTACACCTTC	CASSPGADYGYTF
NA	TRBV7-2	NA	TRBJ2-1	TGTGCCAGCAGCACAGATACAAGCTACAATGAGCAGTTCTTC	CASSTDTSYNEQFF
NA	TRBV12-3/TRBV12-4	NA	TRBJ1-2	TGTGCCAGCAGTTTTTCAGCGAGAAACTATGGCTACACCTTC	CASSFSARNYGYTF
many	TRBV18	NA	TRBJ2-1	TGTGCCAGCTCACCAGGGGATCGTGAGCAGTTCTTC	CASSPGDREQFF
NA	TRBV20-1	NA	TRBJ2-2	TGCAGTGCTAGAGATCACGGACACCCGACCGGGGAGCTGTTTTTT	CSARDHGHPTGELFF
few	TRBV29-1	NA	TRBJ1-3	TGCAGCGTTGCTGAGGTCGGAAACACCATATATTTT	CSVAEVGNTIYF
few	TRBV12-3/TRBV12-4	TRBD2	TRBJ2-2	TGTGCCAGCAGTCCCGGACTAGCGGAGAACACCGGGGAGCTGTTTTTT	CASSPGLAENTGELFF
NA	TRBV11-2	NA	TRBJ1-3	TGTGCCAGCAGCCCGGACAGCTCTGGAAACACCATATATTTT	CASSPDSSGNTIYF
NA	TRBV5-1	NA	TRBJ1-5	TGCGCCAGCAGCTTGGCGGGACTGAGCAATCAGCCCCAGCATTTT	CASSLAGLSNQPQHF
many	TRBV5-1	NA	TRBJ1-2	TGCGCCAGCAGCATGATCAGCACCTTC	CASSMISTF
few	TRBV7-9	TRBD1	TRBJ1-1	TGTGCCAGCAGCCAAATGGGAGGGGGACAGGGGTACACTGAAGCTTTCTTT	CASSQMGGGQGYTEAFF
NA	TRBV19	TRBD2	TRBJ2-1	TGTGCCAGTAGTATAAGGGGACTAGCGGGGAATGAGCAGTTCTTC	CASSIRGLAGNEQFF
NA	TRBV6-4	NA	TRBJ2-2	TGTGCCAGCAGACGGCAGGGAGACAGTACCGGGGAGCTGTTTTTT	CASRRQGDSTGELFF
few	TRBV9	NA	TRBJ1-3	TGTGCCAGCAGCGCCGGACTGATCTCTGGAAACACCATATATTTT	CASSAGLISGNTIYF
NA	TRBV7-2	TRBD1	TRBJ2-5	TGTGCCAGCAGCGCCGGACAGGGGGCCCAAGAGACCCAGTACTTC	CASSAGQGAQETQYF
few	TRBV7-9	NA	TRBJ2-3	TGTGCCAGCAGCTTAGTGGGTGAGACACAATGGGGAGATACGCAGTATTTT	CASSLVGETQWGDTQYF
NA	TRBV5-6	NA	TRBJ2-3	TGTGCCAGCAGCCCCGTATGGACACGCACAGATACGCAGTATTTT	CASSPVWTRTDTQYF
NA	TRBV7-9	NA	TRBJ2-1	TGTGCCAGCAGCCGAGACCCGGGGTACAATGAGCAGTTCTTC	CASSRDPGYNEQFF
many	TRBV3-1	TRBD2	TRBJ2-3	TGTGCCAGCAGCCGAACTAGCGGGGGTGTGCCAGATACGCAGTATTTT	CASSRTSGGVPDTQYF
few	TRBV6-2/TRBV6-3	TRBD2	TRBJ2-1	TGTGCCAGCAGAACTAGCGGGGGTACGGAGCAGTTCTTC	CASRTSGGTEQFF
NA	TRBV10-2	TRBD1	TRBJ1-1	TGCGCCCCTCCCCAGGACAGGGGGCGAGAAGACACTGAAGCTTTCTTT	CAPPQDRGREDTEAFF
NA	TRBV28	TRBD1	TRBJ1-5	TGTGCCAGCAGTTTGGGACAGGACTTAACCCAGCATTTT	CASSLGQDLTQHF
NA	TRBV7-9	TRBD2	TRBJ2-5	TGTGCCAGCAGCTCACGGACTAGCGGAGACCAAGAGACCCAGTACTTC	CASSSRTSGDQETQYF
NA	TRBV4-3	NA	TRBJ2-3	TGCGCCAGCAGCCATGGCGGAGGAGGCGGGGTAGCCGCGGGTGGCACAGATACGCAGTATTTT	CASSHGGGGGVAAGGTDTQYF
NA	TRBV20-1	NA	TRBJ1-5	TGCAGTGCTACCCACCCGCAGACCACGACACTCGTCGTCGGTCAGCCCCAGCATTTT	CSATHPQTTTLVVGQPQHF
few	TRBV27	TRBD1	TRBJ1-6	TGTGCCAGCTTGGACAGGGTCGTCTCCTATAATTCACCCCTCCACTTT	CASLDRVVSYNSPLHF
NA	TRBV6-2/TRBV6-3	TRBD1	TRBJ2-2	TGTGCCAGCAGTCCCGGGACAGGGTACACCGGGGAGCTGTTTTTT	CASSPGTGYTGELFF
many	TRBV20-1	TRBD1	TRBJ2-6	TGCAGTTGGCTGACAGGGGCTGGGGCCAACGTCCTGACTTTC	CSWLTGAGANVLTF
few	TRBV7-9	NA	TRBJ2-3	TGTGCCAGCAGCCGCCGGGGAACCCACCATTATTTCACAGATACGCAGTATTTT	CASSRRGTHHYFTDTQYF
many	TRBV15	NA	TRBJ1-2	TGTGCCACCAGCAGAGATACGGGTAGAGGCTACACCTTC	CATSRDTGRGYTF
few	TRBV20-1	TRBD1	TRBJ1-4	TGCAGTGCGGACTCGACAGGGAGTAATGAAAAACTGTTTTTT	CSADSTGSNEKLFF
NA	TRBV12-3/TRBV12-4	NA	TRBJ2-5	TGTGCCAGCAGTTTCGGCAGCTTAGGGACCCAGTACTTC	CASSFGSLGTQYF
NA	TRBV12-3/TRBV12-4	NA	TRBJ2-7	TGTGCCAGCATGCAAGAGGACTACGAGCAGTACTTC	CASMQEDYEQYF
NA	TRBV14	TRBD1	TRBJ1-1	TGTGCCAGCAGCCAACAGGGGGGGACTGAAGCTTTCTTT	CASSQQGGTEAFF
few	TRBV6-5	TRBD1	TRBJ2-7	TGTGCCAGCAGTACTAGGGACAGAGTCTACGAGCAGTACTTC	CASSTRDRVYEQYF
few	TRBV18	TRBD1	TRBJ2-1	TGTGCCAGCTCACCACCCGGGACAGGGGTATCTAATGAGCAGTTCTTC	CASSPPGTGVSNEQFF
NA	TRBV18	TRBD1	TRBJ1-3	TGTGCCAGCTCAGACCGGGGACAGGGTTTTGGAAACACCATATATTTT	CASSDRGQGFGNTIYF